The text below deals with one TCR beta chain. No antigen is known for it. The data derive from a study of shared clonotypes between healthy human individuals. The wider study: A couple of women and a few men aged 18 to 49 made up the donors. Study outcomes and limitations: The generation probabilities recorded for non-shared clonotypes fell below those of clonotypes shared by all four donors.

Every one of the donors was a Caucasian adult that lived in Nashville, Tennessee. In the CD4+ fraction, cells were divided into CD45RA+ naive and CD45RA-negative memory subsets. Per the germline V gene, CDR1 is MDHEN and CDR2 is SYDVKM. This CDR3 is built from 14 residues. V lost 6 bases to trimming and J lost 10 bases, with 21 bases between them. Clones were sequenced by immunoSEQ multiplex PCR, and TCRdb holds only the in-frame ones, with some missing. The sample includes over 2 million clones, roughly 96% seen only once; the top ten take more than 0.1%. The receptor's source is a man aged 18 to 29 in good health. The chain employs TRBV28 and TRBJ1-2; possible D gene TRBD1, 5 bases. Sequenced material: naive CD4+ T cells sorted from blood. As to subset: CD45RA+ positively selected. DNA for the CDR3: TGTGCCAGCAGCACCTTAACCCTTCCCGGGACCTACACCTTC. Protein sequence: CASSTLTLPGTYTF.